This TCR beta chain was identified during a study of breast tumors, draining lymph nodes, adjacent tissues. Study-level findings and limits: Tumor repertoires ranked between lymph nodes and nontumor tissue in diversity, with V and J gene preferences.

This clonotype came up many times. Antigen unknown. TCRdb used MiXCR to reprocess the multiplex PCR reads, holding one entry per CDR3 protein. This table has thousands of distinct CDR3 sequences, roughly 40% appearing once. Trimming removed 4 bases from V and 5 bases from J; junction bases left unmatched: 10. The length of the CDR3 is 17 residues. Germline V lookup: CDR1 SGHKS, CDR2 YYEKEE (reference sequence). The gene calls are TRBV5-5 and TRBJ2-5, with TRBD2 matching 14 bases. The sequence came from a female donor with breast cancer. Some clones in this sample may be carry-over from other donors' samples. Sequences were obtained from tumor-adjacent breast tissue. The CDR3 loop is CASSEGLAGVEGETQYF. The DNA for the CDR3 is TGTGCCAGCAGCGAGGGACTAGCGGGAGTAGAAGGGGAGACCCAGTACTTC.